A selection of T cell receptor beta chains follows, all from one sample in a study of OX40 agonist ivuxolimab in advanced cancers. Libraries were prepared by immunoSEQ multiplex PCR; TCRdb keeps only in-frame clonotypes and omits some of them. This table has 55,000 to 80,000 clones, roughly 89% appearing once. The sample here was CD4+ or CD8+ T cells sorted from blood, taken in a trial of the OX40 agonist ivuxolimab. All receptors derive from an adult with an advanced solid tumor such as melanoma, head and neck, liver or kidney cancer. Each CDR3 is given with its conserved first and last residue. A D gene is named only where the DNA matches it firmly.

D | J | V | CDR3
NA | TRBJ1-4 | TRBV7-9 | CASSLVGNEKLFF
NA | TRBJ2-5 | TRBV15 | CATSRVGTVETQYF
NA | TRBJ2-1 | TRBV6-4 | CASSSQGGNEQFF
NA | TRBJ2-2 | TRBV28 | CASSLQPGGELFF
TRBD2 | TRBJ2-7 | TRBV27 | CASSLRVAGALPPEQYF
NA | TRBJ1-3 | TRBV5-1 | CASSSTSVRGGSGNTIYF
NA | TRBJ2-3 | TRBV5-6 | CASSLSGADTQYF
TRBD2 | TRBJ2-3 | TRBV7-2 | CASSPGLVRTDTQYF
TRBD1 | TRBJ2-6 | TRBV19 | CASSRTGSSGANVLTF
NA | TRBJ2-1 | TRBV28 | CASRGHGYNEQFF
NA | TRBJ1-2 | TRBV12-2 | CASLASGVVYGYTF
TRBD1 | TRBJ1-5 | TRBV30 | CAFGTGFNQPQHF
TRBD2 | TRBJ2-3 | TRBV9 | CASSVGLGGTSGRRDTQYF